In this sample, the clone carrying this T cell receptor beta chain turned up many times. Its antigen is undetermined. This entry comes from a study of T-cell memory formation after mild COVID-19. Findings and limits, study-wide: SARS-CoV-2 specificity was not confirmed for second-wave clones peaking on day 37.

TCRdb redid the calling of the 5' RACE reads with MiXCR, one entry per CDR3 protein. The data contain more than 120,000 distinct CDR3 sequences, around 5.8% of them seen just once; the ten biggest clones take up around 2%. The length of the CDR3 is 16 residues. CDR1 and CDR2 from the germline V gene are LNHNV and YYDKDF (reference sequence). Trimming took off 0 bases at V and 6 bases at J, with 14 bases between the two ends. Material: PBMCs or a T cell subset sorted from them (not recorded which). The chain carries TRBV15 and TRBJ2-2; D is undetermined. The sequence was obtained from an adult woman who had mild COVID-19 (a few samples of this study predate the infection). Cell type and time point are not known. The CDR3 sequence is CATSRDHQASPGELFF. DNA for the CDR3: TGTGCCACCAGCAGAGATCACCAGGCCAGCCCCGGGGAGCTGTTTTTT.